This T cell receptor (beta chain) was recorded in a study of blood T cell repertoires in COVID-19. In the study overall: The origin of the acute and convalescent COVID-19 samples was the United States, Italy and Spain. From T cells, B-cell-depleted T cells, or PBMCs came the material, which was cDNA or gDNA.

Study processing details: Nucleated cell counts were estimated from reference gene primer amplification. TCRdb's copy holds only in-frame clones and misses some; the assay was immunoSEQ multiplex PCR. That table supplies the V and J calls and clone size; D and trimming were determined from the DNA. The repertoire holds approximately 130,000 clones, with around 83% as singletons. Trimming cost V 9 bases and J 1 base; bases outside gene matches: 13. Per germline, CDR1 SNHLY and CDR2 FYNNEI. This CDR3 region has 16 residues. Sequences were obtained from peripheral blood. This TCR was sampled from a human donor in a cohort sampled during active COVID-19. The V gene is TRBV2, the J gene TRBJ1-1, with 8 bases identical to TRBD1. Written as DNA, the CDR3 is TGTGCCAGTCCGGGACAGGAGGTTTCCGGGAACACTGAAGCTTTCTTT. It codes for CASPGQEVSGNTEAFF. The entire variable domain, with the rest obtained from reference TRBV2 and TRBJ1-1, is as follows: EPEVTQTPSHQVTQMGQEVILRCVPISNHLYFYWYRQILGQKVEFLVSFYNNEISEKSEIFDDQFSVERPDGSNFTLKIRSTKLEDSAMYFCASPGQEVSGNTEAFFGQGTRLTVV.